Shown below are 23 T cell receptor beta chains from a single sample sequenced in a study of graft-versus-host responses after intestinal transplantation. Profiled with immunoSEQ multiplex PCR; TCRdb holds only in-frame clones, not every one. The profile shows 90,000 to 130,000 clones, roughly 92% of them singletons. Their antigens remain unidentified. This specimen consisted of unstimulated CD4+ T cells sorted from spleen or lymph node cells, obtained before transplant. The source of these receptors is a human donor who was the organ donor for an intestinal transplant.

This chain connects TRBV30 to TRBJ2-2; 7 bases are a match to TRBD2. V shed 2 bases and J 2 bases; nucleotides not matched to a gene: 5. Germline V gene sequence: CDR1 GTSNPN, CDR2 SVGIG (reference sequence). CDR3 length equals 15 residues. CDR3: CAWSRGRTNTGELFF. The CDR3 nucleotides are TGTGCCTGGAGTCGCGGGAGAACAAACACCGGGGAGCTGTTTTTT.

The V call is TRBV5-6, the J call TRBJ2-5; TRBD2 agrees at 12 bases. J was trimmed by 5 bases and V by 4 bases; bases with no gene match: 6. Germline V gene data show CDR1 as SGHDT and CDR2 as YYEEEE. CDR3 length: 15 residues. CDR3 loop: CASSRRLAGVETQYF. The CDR3 DNA follows: TGTGCCAGCAGCCGTAGACTAGCGGGAGTGGAGACCCAGTACTTC. The full variable domain, in which reference TRBV5-6 and TRBJ2-5 provide the parts outside the CDR3, is DAGVTQSPTHLIKTRGQQVTLRCSPKSGHDTVSWYQQALGQGPQFIFQYYEEEERQRGNFPDRFSGHQFPNYSSELNVNALLLGDSALYLCASSRRLAGVETQYFGPGTRLLVL.

V is TRBV18 and J is TRBJ2-5; tentative D call: TRBD1 (5 bases). Germline assignment: CDR1 KGHSH and CDR2 LQKENI. Trimming took off 3 bases at V and 2 bases at J, with 13 bases between the two ends. This CDR3 comprises 15 residues. The CDR3 nucleotides read TGTGCCAGCTCACCTAGGCAGGGTTCGCAAGAGACCCAGTACTTC. It yields the protein CASSPRQGSQETQYF. Combining the CDR3 with reference TRBV18 and TRBJ2-5 gives the whole variable domain NAGVMQNPRHLVRRRGQEARLRCSPMKGHSHVYWYRQLPEEGLKFMVYLQKENIIDESGMPKERFSAEFPKEGPSILRIQQVVRGDSAAYFCASSPRQGSQETQYFGPGTRLLVL.

The chain joins TRBV6-5 to TRBJ2-1, with 8 bases aligning to TRBD1. Per the germline V gene, CDR1 is MNHEY and CDR2 is SVGAGI. V gave up 6 bases and J gave up 4 bases; unmatched junction bases: 8. The CDR3 totals 15 residues. The CDR3 DNA follows: TGTGCCAGCAGGGAACAGGGGGGTATTTACAATGAGCAGTTCTTC. It specifies CASREQGGIYNEQFF.

The rearrangement links TRBV5-3 to TRBJ2-7; 8 bases align to TRBD2. TRBV5-3 is given ORF status, its function remaining uncertain. CDR3 length equals 16 residues. With 4 bases clipped from V and 2 bases from J, the junction kept 11 bases outside the gene matches. The CDR3 DNA is TGTGCCAGAAGCCCGGCGGAGCGGGAGACGACCTACGAGCAGTACTTC. Protein product: CARSPAERETTYEQYF.

The V gene is TRBV5-4, the J gene TRBJ2-1; the D is unclear. CDR3 length: 13 amino acids. V was clipped by 0 bases and J by 10 bases, with 11 bases between them. The germline gives CDR1 SGHNT, CDR2 YYREEE (reference sequence). The CDR3 bases are TGTGCCAGCAGCTTGGGGGTTCTCCCCGAGCAGTTCTTC. Its protein is CASSLGVLPEQFF.

This rearrangement joins TRBV4-1 to TRBJ2-7; TRBD1 aligns across 7 bases. This CDR3 has 16 residues. The germline V gene has CDR1 MGHRA and CDR2 YSYEKL. With 2 bases clipped from V and 1 base from J, the junction kept 8 bases outside the gene matches. The CDR3 protein is CASSQHLGTVSYEQYF. The DNA for the CDR3 is TGCGCCAGCAGCCAACACCTTGGGACAGTGTCCTACGAGCAGTACTTC.

This clone was recorded a few times. CDR3 amino acids: CASRQGFYEQYF. Written as DNA, the CDR3 is TGTGCCAGCAGACAGGGTTTTTACGAGCAGTACTTC. The genes are TRBV6-1 and TRBJ2-7; tentative D call: TRBD1 (6 bases). Germline-derived CDR1 and CDR2 are MNHNS and SASEGT. V was pared by 6 bases and J by 4 bases, with 10 bases between. This CDR3 comprises 12 residues.

This clone was detected once. Distinct nucleotide sequences in the sample also encode this CDR3. This rearrangement joins TRBV6-6 to TRBJ2-7; D is perhaps TRBD2 (5 bases). There are 12 residues in the CDR3. Germline V lookup: CDR1 MNHNY, CDR2 SVGAGI (reference sequence). Trimming removed 3 bases from V and 3 bases from J, with 6 bases in between. The CDR3 sequence is CASSYRDYEQYF. The CDR3 DNA is TGTGCCAGCAGTTATCGGGACTACGAGCAGTACTTC.

Comment on this clone: The same CDR3 is also encoded by other DNA sequences in this sample. The chain recombines TRBV5-5 with TRBJ2-1; 9 bases fit TRBD2. The CDR3 spans 16 residues. CDR1 and CDR2 from the germline V gene are SGHKS and YYEKEE (reference sequence). V lost 0 bases, J lost 4 bases, and 5 bases stayed unmatched. The DNA for the CDR3 is TGTGCCAGCAGCTTGGAAGGCGGGAGGGTATACAATGAGCAGTTCTTC. Protein product: CASSLEGGRVYNEQFF.

This clone was counted a single time. The chain joins TRBV7-2 to TRBJ2-2; D possibly corresponds to TRBD2 (6 bases). Trimming took 3 bases from V and 6 from J, leaving 11 bases between them. The germline V gene encodes CDR1 SGHTA and CDR2 FQGNSA. CDR3 length: 14 residues. The CDR3 here is CASSFGRMAGELFF. Written as DNA, the CDR3 is TGTGCCAGCAGCTTCGGGAGAATGGCCGGGGAGCTGTTTTTT.

The rearrangement uses TRBV7-6 and TRBJ2-3, with a possible D match to TRBD2 (5 bases). CDR1 is SGHVS, CDR2 FNYEAQ, per germline. V was shortened by 1 base and J by 2 bases, with 13 bases between the two germline ends. The CDR3 is made up of 16 amino acids. CDR3 DNA: TGTGCCAGCAGCTTAGATTCTGATGGACTCACAGATACGCAGTATTTT. Its protein product is CASSLDSDGLTDTQYF.

CDR3 protein: CASSPGRNEAFF. The CDR3 DNA reads as TGTGCCAGCTCACCAGGACGGAATGAAGCTTTCTTT. The chain joins TRBV18 to TRBJ1-1; D gene unclear. The CDR3 is made up of 12 amino acids. Trimming left V 2 bases short and J 7 bases short, with 8 bases between. CDR1 is KGHSH, CDR2 LQKENI, per germline. Variable domain in full (rest from reference TRBV18 and TRBJ1-1): NAGVMQNPRHLVRRRGQEARLRCSPMKGHSHVYWYRQLPEEGLKFMVYLQKENIIDESGMPKERFSAEFPKEGPSILRIQQVVRGDSAAYFCASSPGRNEAFFGQGTRLTVV.

The CDR3 DNA reads as TGTGCCAGCAGCTTAAACCCCCCTGGGGGAGCGGGTACGCAGTATTTT. Encoded protein: CASSLNPPGGAGTQYF. The chain links TRBV7-3 to TRBJ2-3; D possibly corresponds to TRBD2 (6 bases). CDR1 SGHTA and CDR2 FQGTGA come from the germline V gene. There are 16 residues in the CDR3. V lost 1 base and J lost 8, with 19 bases in between.

This clone was observed once. This chain joins TRBV11-2 and TRBJ2-5; D is perhaps TRBD1 (5 bases). The CDR3 totals 15 residues. The germline gives CDR1 SGHAT, CDR2 FQNNGV. V lost 0 bases and J lost 3, with 11 bases in between. The CDR3 sequence: CASSLDGHAEETQYF. The CDR3 DNA reads as TGTGCCAGCAGCTTAGATGGACATGCCGAAGAGACCCAGTACTTC.

With respect to this clone: The sample holds other DNA sequences that translate to the same CDR3. J is TRBJ1-1 and V is TRBV5-1, with 8 bases lining up with TRBD1. Losses at the gene ends were 1 base for V and 4 bases for J; bases not matched to a gene: 0. The V gene's germline CDR1 is SGHRS and CDR2 YFSETQ. The CDR3 spans 13 residues. Here the CDR3 DNA reads TGCGCCAGCAGCTTGACAGGGGGCACTGAAGCTTTCTTT. Its protein product is CASSLTGGTEAFF.

The chain employs TRBV2 and TRBJ2-2, with D unresolved. The CDR3 is 13 residues long. The V gene's germline CDR1 is SNHLY and CDR2 FYNNEI. With 6 bases removed from V and 5 bases from J, the gap between germline ends came to 10 bases. In DNA form, the CDR3 reads TGTGCCAGCAGATACTCTCGAACCGGGGAGCTGTTTTTT. Translating it yields CASRYSRTGELFF.

The genes are TRBV10-3 and TRBJ1-2; TRBD1 aligns across 8 bases. The trim removed 6 bases at V and 4 bases at J, leaving 13 bases unmatched. This CDR3 comprises 16 residues. CDR1 is ENHRY and CDR2 is SYGVKD in the germline V gene. The CDR3 spells CAIRTVEDRDGYGYTF. CDR3 nucleotides: TGTGCCATCAGGACCGTTGAGGACAGGGATGGCTATGGCTACACCTTC.

The chain uses TRBV20-1 and TRBJ2-3, with D unclear. Germline CDR1 reads DFQATT; CDR2 reads SNEGSKA (reference sequence). The CDR3 length is 11 residues. Trimming stripped 2 bases from V and 3 bases from J, with 3 bases between. This CDR3 is CSARRTDTQYF. The DNA of the CDR3 is TGCAGTGCTAGAAGAACAGATACGCAGTATTTT.

This sequence joins TRBV30 and TRBJ1-2; D is possibly TRBD1 (5 bases). Germline V gives CDR1 GTSNPN, CDR2 SVGIG (reference sequence). V was pared by 3 bases and J by 4 bases, with 9 bases between. This CDR3 spans 12 amino acids. Here the CDR3 reads CAWRDSGYGYTF. The CDR3 DNA follows: TGTGCCTGGAGAGACAGCGGCTATGGCTACACCTTC.

This sequence joins TRBV30 and TRBJ1-1, with TRBD1 matching 10 bases. The CDR3 extends over 13 amino acids. Germline values: CDR1 GTSNPN, CDR2 SVGIG (reference sequence). Germline trimming cut 8 bases from V and 4 bases from J; bases unmatched to any gene: 7. CDR3 residues: CARQGAGGTEAFF. In DNA form, the CDR3 reads TGTGCCCGACAGGGGGCCGGAGGCACTGAAGCTTTCTTT.

This clone was observed a single time. The V call is TRBV5-4, the J call TRBJ1-2; TRBD1 aligns across 8 bases. Germline CDR1 and CDR2: SGHNT and YYREEE (reference sequence). With 3 bases clipped from V and 1 base from J, the junction kept 5 bases outside the gene matches. This CDR3 comprises 15 residues. The CDR3 is CASSSGQGHNYGYTF. The CDR3 bases are TGTGCCAGCAGCTCTGGACAGGGCCATAACTATGGCTACACCTTC. Supplemented by reference TRBV5-4 and TRBJ1-2, the full variable domain reads ETGVTQSPTHLIKTRGQQVTLRCSSQSGHNTVSWYQQALGQGPQFIFQYYREEENGRGNFPPRFSGLQFPNYSSELNVNALELDDSALYLCASSSGQGHNYGYTFGSGTRLTVV.

V is TRBV10-2 and J is TRBJ1-5, with D possibly matching TRBD1 (6 bases). Trimming removed 7 bases from V and 11 bases from J, with 27 bases in between. The CDR3 runs 16 residues. Germline values: CDR1 WSHSY, CDR2 SAAADI. Here the CDR3 reads CASMIDLGGGRGSQHF. DNA of the CDR3: TGCGCCAGCATGATCGACCTGGGGGGCGGACGTGGGTCCCAGCATTTT.